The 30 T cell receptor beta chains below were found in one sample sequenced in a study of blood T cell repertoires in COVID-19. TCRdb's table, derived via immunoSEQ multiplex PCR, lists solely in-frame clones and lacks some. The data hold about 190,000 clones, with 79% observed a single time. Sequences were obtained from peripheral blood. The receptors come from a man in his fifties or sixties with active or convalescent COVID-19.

The CDR3 sequence: CASSEGATGELFF. DNA for the CDR3: TGTGCCAGCTCGGAGGGGGCAACCGGGGAGCTGTTTTTT. The rearrangement joins TRBV18 to TRBJ2-2; D may be TRBD1 (7 bases). The ends were cut back, 6 bases at V and 5 bases at J, with 10 bases in the middle. Per germline, CDR1 KGHSH and CDR2 LQKENI. CDR3 length: 13 amino acids. Filled out from reference TRBV18 and TRBJ2-2, the complete variable domain reads NAGVMQNPRHLVRRRGQEARLRCSPMKGHSHVYWYRQLPEEGLKFMVYLQKENIIDESGMPKERFSAEFPKEGPSILRIQQVVRGDSAAYFCASSEGATGELFFGEGSRLTVL.

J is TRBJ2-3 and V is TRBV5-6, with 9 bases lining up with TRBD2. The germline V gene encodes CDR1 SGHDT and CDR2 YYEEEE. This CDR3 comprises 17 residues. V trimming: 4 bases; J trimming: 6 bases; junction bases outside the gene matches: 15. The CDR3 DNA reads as TGTGCCAGCAGCCCTCTGCGCGCTAGCGGGGTGGGGGATACGCAGTATTTT. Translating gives CASSPLRASGVGDTQYF.

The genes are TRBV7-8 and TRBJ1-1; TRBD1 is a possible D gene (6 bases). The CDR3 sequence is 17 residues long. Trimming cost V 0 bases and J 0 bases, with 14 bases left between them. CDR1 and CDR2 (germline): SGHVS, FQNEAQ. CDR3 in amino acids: CASSLAAQRGMNTEAFF. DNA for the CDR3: TGTGCCAGCAGCTTAGCAGCTCAGAGGGGGATGAACACTGAAGCTTTCTTT.

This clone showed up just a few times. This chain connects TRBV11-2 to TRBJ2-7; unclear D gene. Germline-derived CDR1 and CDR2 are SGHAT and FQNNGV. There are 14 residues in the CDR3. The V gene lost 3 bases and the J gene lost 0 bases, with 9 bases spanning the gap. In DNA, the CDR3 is TGTGCCAGCAGCTTTAATCGTTACTCCTACGAGCAGTACTTC. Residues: CASSFNRYSYEQYF.

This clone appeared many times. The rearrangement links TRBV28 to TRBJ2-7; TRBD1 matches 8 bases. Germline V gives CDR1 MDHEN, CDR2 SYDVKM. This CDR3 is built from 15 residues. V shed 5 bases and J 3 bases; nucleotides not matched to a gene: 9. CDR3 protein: CASSPLAGGLYEQYF. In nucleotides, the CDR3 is TGTGCCAGCAGTCCCCTGGCAGGGGGCCTCTACGAGCAGTACTTC.

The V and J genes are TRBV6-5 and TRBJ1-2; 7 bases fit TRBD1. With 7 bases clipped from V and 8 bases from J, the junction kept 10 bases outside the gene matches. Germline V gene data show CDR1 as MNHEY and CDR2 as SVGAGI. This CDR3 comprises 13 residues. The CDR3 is CASKWGTAVGYTF. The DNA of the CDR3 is TGTGCCAGCAAATGGGGGACAGCGGTAGGCTACACCTTC.

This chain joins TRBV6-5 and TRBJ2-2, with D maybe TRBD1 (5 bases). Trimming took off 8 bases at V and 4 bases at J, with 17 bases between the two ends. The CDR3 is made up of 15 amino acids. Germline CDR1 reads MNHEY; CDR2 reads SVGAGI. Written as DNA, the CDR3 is TGTGCCAGCCTGACCCCAGGGTCTGGCACCGGGGAGCTGTTTTTT. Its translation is CASLTPGSGTGELFF.

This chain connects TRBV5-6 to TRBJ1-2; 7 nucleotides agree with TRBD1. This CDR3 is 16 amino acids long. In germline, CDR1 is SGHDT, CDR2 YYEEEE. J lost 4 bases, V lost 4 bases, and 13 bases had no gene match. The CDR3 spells CASSLRETGRSYGYTF. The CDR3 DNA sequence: TGTGCCAGCAGCCTACGCGAGACAGGGAGGTCCTATGGCTACACCTTC.

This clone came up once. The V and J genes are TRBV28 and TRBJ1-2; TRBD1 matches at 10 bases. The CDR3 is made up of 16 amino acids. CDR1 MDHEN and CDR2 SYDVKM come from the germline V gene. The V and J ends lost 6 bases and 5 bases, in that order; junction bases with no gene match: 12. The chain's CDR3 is CASSHPTGGARYGYTF. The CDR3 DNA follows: TGTGCCAGCAGCCACCCGACAGGGGGCGCTCGGTATGGCTACACCTTC.

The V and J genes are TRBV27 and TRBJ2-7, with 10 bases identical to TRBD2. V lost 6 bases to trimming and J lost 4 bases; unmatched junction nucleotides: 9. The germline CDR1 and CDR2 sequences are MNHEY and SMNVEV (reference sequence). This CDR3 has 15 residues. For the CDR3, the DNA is TGTGCCAGCAGCCAAACAGCGGGAGGGCCTTACGAGCAGTACTTC. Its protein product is CASSQTAGGPYEQYF.

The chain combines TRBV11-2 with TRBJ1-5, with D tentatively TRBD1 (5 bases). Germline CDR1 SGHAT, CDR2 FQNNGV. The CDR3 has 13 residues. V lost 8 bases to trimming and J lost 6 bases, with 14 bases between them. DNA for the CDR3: TGTGCCAGCGAAGGGGTAAGAGGTCAGCCCCAGCATTTT. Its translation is CASEGVRGQPQHF.

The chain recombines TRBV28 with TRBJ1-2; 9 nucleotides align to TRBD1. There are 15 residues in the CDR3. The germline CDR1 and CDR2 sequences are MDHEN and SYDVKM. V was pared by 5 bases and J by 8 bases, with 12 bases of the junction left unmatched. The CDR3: CASSPGTGLLLGYTF. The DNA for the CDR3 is TGTGCCAGCAGTCCCGGGACAGGGCTACTTCTAGGCTACACCTTC.

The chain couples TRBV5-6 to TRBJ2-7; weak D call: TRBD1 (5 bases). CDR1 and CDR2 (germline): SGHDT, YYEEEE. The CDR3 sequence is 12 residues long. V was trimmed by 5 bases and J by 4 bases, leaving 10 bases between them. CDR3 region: CASRQGIYEQYF. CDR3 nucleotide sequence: TGTGCCAGCAGGCAGGGAATTTACGAGCAGTACTTC.

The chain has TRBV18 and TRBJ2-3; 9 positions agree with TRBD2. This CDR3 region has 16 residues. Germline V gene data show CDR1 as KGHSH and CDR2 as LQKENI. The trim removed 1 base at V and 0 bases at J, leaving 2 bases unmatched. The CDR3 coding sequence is TGTGCCAGCTCACCACGCCTAGCGGGGAGCACAGATACGCAGTATTTT. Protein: CASSPRLAGSTDTQYF.

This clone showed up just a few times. In DNA, the CDR3 is TGTGCCAGCAGTTACTTACAGTCAGGCGAGACCCAGTACTTC. Its translation is CASSYLQSGETQYF. The rearrangement uses TRBV6-6 and TRBJ2-5; no reliable D call. The CDR3 spans 14 residues. The V gene lost 1 base and the J gene lost 5 bases, with 11 bases spanning the gap. Germline V gene data show CDR1 as MNHNY and CDR2 as SVGAGI (reference sequence).

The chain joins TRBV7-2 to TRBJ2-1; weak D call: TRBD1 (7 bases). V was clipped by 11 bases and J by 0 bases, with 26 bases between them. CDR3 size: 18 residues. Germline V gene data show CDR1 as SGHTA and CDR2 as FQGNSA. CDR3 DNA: TGTGCCCTAGGGACAGACGGCGGTAGCGGTCTCTCCTACAATGAGCAGTTCTTC. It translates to CALGTDGGSGLSYNEQFF.

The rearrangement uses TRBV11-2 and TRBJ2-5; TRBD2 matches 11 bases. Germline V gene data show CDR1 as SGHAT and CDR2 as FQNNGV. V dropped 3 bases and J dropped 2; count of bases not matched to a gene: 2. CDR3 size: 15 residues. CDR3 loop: CASSLTSGTQETQYF. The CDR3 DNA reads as TGTGCCAGCAGCTTGACTAGCGGGACACAAGAGACCCAGTACTTC.

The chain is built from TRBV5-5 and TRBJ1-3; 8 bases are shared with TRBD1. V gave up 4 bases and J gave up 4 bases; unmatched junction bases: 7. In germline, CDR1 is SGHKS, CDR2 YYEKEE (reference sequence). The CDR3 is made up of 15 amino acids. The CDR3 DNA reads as TGTGCCAGCAGCCAAAGGACAGGGCTAGGAAACACCATATATTTT. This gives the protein CASSQRTGLGNTIYF.

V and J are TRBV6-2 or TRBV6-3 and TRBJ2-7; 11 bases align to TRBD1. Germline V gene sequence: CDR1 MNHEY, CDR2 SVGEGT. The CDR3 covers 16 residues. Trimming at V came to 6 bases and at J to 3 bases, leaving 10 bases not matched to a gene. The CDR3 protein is CASSQGDRGNYYEQYF. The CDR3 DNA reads TGTGCCAGCAGCCAGGGGGACAGGGGGAATTACTACGAGCAGTACTTC.

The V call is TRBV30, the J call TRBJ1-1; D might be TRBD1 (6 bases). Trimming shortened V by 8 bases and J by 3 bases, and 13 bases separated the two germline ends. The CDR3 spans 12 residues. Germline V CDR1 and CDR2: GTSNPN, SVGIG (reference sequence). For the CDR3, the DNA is TGTGCCGGGGGCCTGGGAGACACTGAAGCTTTCTTT. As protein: CAGGLGDTEAFF.

The CDR3 bases are TGTGCCAGCAGTGAATCCAGGGGTGGTACGCAGTATTTT. Its protein product is CASSESRGGTQYF. The chain combines TRBV6-1 with TRBJ2-3; D perhaps matches TRBD1 (6 bases). The germline V gene has CDR1 MNHNS and CDR2 SASEGT. V was cut by 2 bases and J by 8 bases, with 11 bases left in between. This CDR3 is built from 13 residues.

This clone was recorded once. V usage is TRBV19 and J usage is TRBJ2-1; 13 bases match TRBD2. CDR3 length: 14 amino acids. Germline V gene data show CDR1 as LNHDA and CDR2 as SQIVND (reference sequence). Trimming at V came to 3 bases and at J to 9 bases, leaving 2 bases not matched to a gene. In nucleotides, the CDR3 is TGTGCCAGTAGTATGGGACTAGCGGGAATTGAGCAGTTCTTC. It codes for CASSMGLAGIEQFF.

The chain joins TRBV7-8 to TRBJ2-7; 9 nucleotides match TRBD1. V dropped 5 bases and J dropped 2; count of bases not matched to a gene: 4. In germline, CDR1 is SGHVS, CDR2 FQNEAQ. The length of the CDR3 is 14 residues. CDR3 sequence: CASSVQGAAYEQYF. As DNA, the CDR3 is TGTGCCAGCAGCGTACAGGGGGCAGCCTACGAGCAGTACTTC.

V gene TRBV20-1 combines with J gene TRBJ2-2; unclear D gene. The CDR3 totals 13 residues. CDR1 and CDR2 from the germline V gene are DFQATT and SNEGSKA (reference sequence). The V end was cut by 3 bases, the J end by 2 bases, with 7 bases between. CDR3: CSASFRNTGELFF. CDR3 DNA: TGCAGTGCTAGTTTCAGAAACACCGGGGAGCTGTTTTTT.

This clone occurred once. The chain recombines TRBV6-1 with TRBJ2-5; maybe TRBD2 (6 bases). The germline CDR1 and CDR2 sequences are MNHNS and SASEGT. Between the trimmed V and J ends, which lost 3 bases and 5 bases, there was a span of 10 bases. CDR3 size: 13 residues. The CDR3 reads CASSDRGFETQYF. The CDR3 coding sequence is TGTGCCAGCAGTGATCGGGGGTTTGAGACCCAGTACTTC.

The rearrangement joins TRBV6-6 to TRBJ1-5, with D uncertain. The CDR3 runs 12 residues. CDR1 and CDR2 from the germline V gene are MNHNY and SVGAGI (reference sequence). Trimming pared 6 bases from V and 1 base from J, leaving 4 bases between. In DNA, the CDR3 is TGTGCCAGCAGCTTAAGCAATCAGCCCCAGCATTTT. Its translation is CASSLSNQPQHF.

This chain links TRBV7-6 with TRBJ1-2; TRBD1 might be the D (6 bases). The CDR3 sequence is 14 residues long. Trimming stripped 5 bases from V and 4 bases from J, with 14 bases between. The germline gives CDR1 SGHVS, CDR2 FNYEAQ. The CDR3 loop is CASSPAGGPYGYTF. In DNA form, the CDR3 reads TGTGCCAGCAGCCCCGCGGGGGGCCCCTATGGCTACACCTTC.

The CDR3 coding sequence is TGTGCCAGCAGCCCCGGGACTAGCGGGAGGGCCTACGAGCAGTACTTC. Translating it yields CASSPGTSGRAYEQYF. J is TRBJ2-7 and V is TRBV5-6, with 16 bases that match TRBD2. This CDR3 is built from 16 residues. Looked up from germline, CDR1 is SGHDT and CDR2 is YYEEEE. The trim removed 4 bases at V and 2 bases at J, leaving 3 bases unmatched. Full variable domain (remainder filled in from reference TRBV5-6 and TRBJ2-7): DAGVTQSPTHLIKTRGQQVTLRCSPKSGHDTVSWYQQALGQGPQFIFQYYEEEERQRGNFPDRFSGHQFPNYSSELNVNALLLGDSALYLCASSPGTSGRAYEQYFGPGTRLTVT.

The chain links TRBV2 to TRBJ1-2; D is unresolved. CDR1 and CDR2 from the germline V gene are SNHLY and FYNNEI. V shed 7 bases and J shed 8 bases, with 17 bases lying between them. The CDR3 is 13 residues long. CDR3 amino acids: CASTSSRAAGYTF. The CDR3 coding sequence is TGTGCCAGCACCTCCTCGAGGGCAGCAGGCTACACCTTC.

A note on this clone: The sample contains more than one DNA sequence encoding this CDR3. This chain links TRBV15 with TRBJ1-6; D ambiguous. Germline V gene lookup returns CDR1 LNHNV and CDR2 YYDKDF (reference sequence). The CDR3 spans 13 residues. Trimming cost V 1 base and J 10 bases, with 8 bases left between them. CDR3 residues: CATSRGQGSPLHF. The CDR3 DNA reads TGTGCCACCAGCAGAGGACAAGGATCACCCCTCCACTTT. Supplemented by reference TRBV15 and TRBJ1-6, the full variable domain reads DAMVIQNPRYQVTQFGKPVTLSCSQTLNHNVMYWYQQKSSQAPKLLFHYYDKDFNNEADTPDNFQSRRPNTSFCFLDIRSPGLGDTAMYLCATSRGQGSPLHFGNGTRLTVT.